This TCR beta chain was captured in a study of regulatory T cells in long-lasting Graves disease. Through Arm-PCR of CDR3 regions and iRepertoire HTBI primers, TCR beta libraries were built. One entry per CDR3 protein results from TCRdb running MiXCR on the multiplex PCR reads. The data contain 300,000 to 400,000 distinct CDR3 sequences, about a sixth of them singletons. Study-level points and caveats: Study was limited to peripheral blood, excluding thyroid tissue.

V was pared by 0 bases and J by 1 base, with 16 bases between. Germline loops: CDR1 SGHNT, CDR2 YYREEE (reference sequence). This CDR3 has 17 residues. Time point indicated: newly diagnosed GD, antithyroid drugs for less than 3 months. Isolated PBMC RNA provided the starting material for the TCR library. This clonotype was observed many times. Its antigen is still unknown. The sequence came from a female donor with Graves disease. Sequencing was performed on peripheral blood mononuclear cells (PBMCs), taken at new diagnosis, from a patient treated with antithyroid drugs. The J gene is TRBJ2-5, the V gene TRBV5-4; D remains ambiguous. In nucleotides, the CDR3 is TGTGCCAGCAGCTTGGCCCCCCCGGGCCAGTTCCAAGAGACCCAGTACTTC. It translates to CASSLAPPGQFQETQYF.